This TCR beta chain was sequenced in a study of T cells in localized non-small cell lung cancer. Clones were sequenced by immunoSEQ multiplex PCR, and TCRdb holds only the in-frame ones, with some missing. This table has approximately 140,000 clones, 89% appearing once. The CDR3 is made up of 14 amino acids. Germline V gives CDR1 SGDLS, CDR2 YYNGEE. The V end lost 0 bases, the J end lost 3 bases, and 9 bases lay between the germline ends. The gene calls are TRBV9 and TRBJ2-5; either TRBD1 or TRBD2 may supply D (5 bases each). The clonotype comes from an older female donor with stage I lung adenocarcinoma. The source was peripheral blood, collected before any cancer treatment. CDR3 sequence (DNA): TGTGCCAGCAGCGTAGCCGGGACCGAAGAGACCCAGTACTTC. Translated, it gives CASSVAGTEETQYF. The whole variable domain, remainder taken from reference TRBV9 and TRBJ2-5, is DSGVTQTPKHLITATGQRVTLRCSPRSGDLSVYWYQQSLDQGLQFLIQYYNGEERAKGNILERFSAQQFPDLHSELNLSSLELGDSALYFCASSVAGTEETQYFGPGTRLLVL.